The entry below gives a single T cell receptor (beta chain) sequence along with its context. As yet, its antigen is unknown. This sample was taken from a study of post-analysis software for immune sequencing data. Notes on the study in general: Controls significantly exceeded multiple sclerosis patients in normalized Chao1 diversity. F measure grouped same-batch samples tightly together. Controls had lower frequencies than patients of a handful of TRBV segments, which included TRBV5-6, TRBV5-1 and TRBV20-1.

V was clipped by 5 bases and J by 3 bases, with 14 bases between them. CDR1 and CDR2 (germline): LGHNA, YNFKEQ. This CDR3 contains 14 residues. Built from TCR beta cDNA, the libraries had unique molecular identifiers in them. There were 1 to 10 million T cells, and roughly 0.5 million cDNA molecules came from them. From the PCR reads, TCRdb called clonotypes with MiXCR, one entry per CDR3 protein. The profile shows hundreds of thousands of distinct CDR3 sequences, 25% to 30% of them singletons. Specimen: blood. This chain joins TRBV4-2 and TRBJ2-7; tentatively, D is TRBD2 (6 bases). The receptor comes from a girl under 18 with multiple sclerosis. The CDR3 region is CASSGRGSYYEQYF. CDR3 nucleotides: TGTGCCAGCAGCGGACGGGGGTCCTACTACGAGCAGTACTTC.